This section outlines one TCR beta chain sequence together with its context. Its antigen is unidentified. The junction shows a germline mismatch at one end, possibly a read error. These data originate in a study of tumor-infiltrating lymphocytes in primary liver carcinoma. On the study more broadly: Samples had roughly 3.65 to 8 million productive TCRbeta reads, comparable between tissue types.

The template, 450 to 650 ng total RNA, yielded TCR beta cDNA made with a constant-region primer. Amplification in three nested multiplex PCR rounds with slightly modified ARM-PCR gave rise to TCR beta libraries. Rounds one and two of PCR, each of about 10 cycles, were primed with TRBV1-TRBV30 forward primers and a C-beta reverse primer. TCRdb passed the multiplex PCR reads through MiXCR, listing each CDR3 protein once. Altogether about 30,000 distinct CDR3 sequences are present, roughly 70% being singletons, with the ten largest covering over 25%. The source material, 20-30 mg of unsorted bulk tissue, was used to co-extract RNA and DNA. Viable tumor cell content exceeded 85% in every tumor sample. Points from the study as a whole: Lesser overlap characterized tumor-adjacent and tumor-blood pairs relative to tumor region pairs.

This CDR3 has 11 residues. Germline V lookup: CDR1 MDHEN, CDR2 SYDVKM. This chain joins TRBV28 and TRBJ2-1; D is unclear. This TCR derives from a woman aged 25 to 39 with primary liver carcinoma and hepatitis B virus infection. Sequencing used liver tumor tissue from sampling region 3. Documented subset: tumor region T3, left-lateral pole. The CDR3 loop reads CASSFFSEHFF. The CDR3 DNA is TGTGCCAGCAGTTTTTTTAGTGAGCATTTCTTC. The entire variable domain, with the rest obtained from reference TRBV28 and TRBJ2-1, is as follows: DVKVTQSSRYLVKRTGEKVFLECVQDMDHENMFWYRQDPGLGLRLIYFSYDVKMKEKGDIPEGYSVSREKKERFSLILESASTNQTSMYLCASSFFSEHFFGPGTRLTVL.